Presented here are 14 T cell receptor beta chains from one specimen sequenced in a study of T-cell reconstitution after alpha-beta-depleted transplantation in children. Preparing the TCRbeta library involved the use of unique molecular identifiers. MiXCR was run by TCRdb on the PCR reads, yielding one entry per CDR3 protein. Of about 980,000 distinct CDR3 sequences listed, roughly 29% were seen once; the top ten hold about 28%. Sequences were derived from PBMCs, mostly from graft donor cells, sampled 360 days after TCRalphabeta/CD19-depleted stem cell transplant. These receptors all come from a boy in the first two years of life who had a stem cell transplant for SCID, so the T cells may come from the graft donor.

The chain links TRBV5-6 to TRBJ1-2; D unresolved. Germline-derived CDR1 and CDR2 are SGHDT and YYEEEE. The V gene lost 0 bases and the J gene lost 2 bases, with 14 bases spanning the gap. This CDR3 spans 16 amino acids. This CDR3 reads CASSLARTSPNYGYTF. The CDR3 DNA follows: TGTGCCAGCAGCTTGGCCCGTACAAGCCCGAACTATGGCTACACCTTC.

This clonotype was detected only a few times. This chain connects TRBV9 to TRBJ1-1, with D unresolved. V was pared by 0 bases and J by 1 base, with 10 bases between. The germline gives CDR1 SGDLS, CDR2 YYNGEE. This CDR3 contains 15 residues. DNA of the CDR3: TGTGCCAGCAGCGTAGAGGGCGGCGAGAACACTGAAGCTTTCTTT. It codes for CASSVEGGENTEAFF.

V is TRBV7-9 and J is TRBJ2-2; D gene ambiguous. Per germline, CDR1 SEHNR and CDR2 FQNEAQ (reference sequence). The CDR3 is 14 residues long. Trimming left V 6 bases short and J 4 bases short, with 12 bases between. The CDR3 loop is CASRAGRFTGELFF. The CDR3 DNA reads TGTGCCAGCAGAGCAGGACGATTCACCGGGGAGCTGTTTTTT.

This clonotype has just a few counts. The rearrangement uses TRBV5-1 and TRBJ2-1; a weak D match, TRBD2 (7 bases). This CDR3 contains 16 residues. Germline loops: CDR1 SGHRS, CDR2 YFSETQ. Trimming took off 0 bases at V and 2 bases at J, with 12 bases between the two ends. The CDR3 region has the DNA TGCGCCAGCAGCTTGGGACTAGGGGGGGCCTACAATGAGCAGTTCTTC. Translation: CASSLGLGGAYNEQFF.

This clonotype was found a few times. The chain is built from TRBV11-2 and TRBJ1-4, with D perhaps matching TRBD1 (6 bases). The V and J ends lost 2 bases and 15 bases respectively, with 16 bases between them. This CDR3 is 13 amino acids long. Germline-derived CDR1 and CDR2 are SGHAT and FQNNGV. The CDR3 bases are TGTGCCAGCAGCTTATACCGGGACATTGGCTTGTTTTTT. This encodes CASSLYRDIGLFF.

The chain has TRBV5-6 and TRBJ2-3; D may match TRBD1 or TRBD2 (5 bases each). The CDR3 has 16 amino acids. The V end lost 1 base, the J end lost 1 base, and 13 bases lay between the germline ends. Per the germline V gene, CDR1 is SGHDT and CDR2 is YYEEEE. The CDR3 nucleotides are TGTGCCAGCAGCTTGTACGGTGGGACCCGCACAGATACGCAGTATTTT. Translated: CASSLYGGTRTDTQYF.

The J gene is TRBJ2-5, the V gene TRBV29-1; D might be TRBD1 (5 bases). The CDR3 runs 13 residues. Trimming stripped 4 bases from V and 2 bases from J, with 11 bases between. CDR1 SQVTM and CDR2 ANQGSEA come from the germline V gene. CDR3 coding DNA: TGCAGCGTTGGAAAGGGGTGGCAAGAGACCCAGTACTTC. Protein: CSVGKGWQETQYF.

This clonotype was seen only once. The chain carries TRBV10-2 and TRBJ1-1; D may be TRBD1 (6 bases). Germline V gives CDR1 WSHSY, CDR2 SAAADI. CDR3 length: 15 residues. The V and J ends lost 4 bases and 0 bases respectively, with 12 bases between them. Here the CDR3 DNA reads TGCGCCAGCAGTGGTCCCGGACAGATGAACACTGAAGCTTTCTTT. Translating it yields CASSGPGQMNTEAFF.

This clonotype has only a few counts. The J gene is TRBJ2-3, the V gene TRBV6-5; either TRBD1 or TRBD2 may fit D (5 bases each). CDR3 size: 16 residues. CDR1 is MNHEY and CDR2 is SVGAGI in the germline V gene. V lost 2 bases and J lost 2, with 14 bases in between. CDR3 nucleotide sequence: TGTGCCAGCAGTTACCTCCGGACGGGGACCACAGATACGCAGTATTTT. This codes for CASSYLRTGTTDTQYF.

J is TRBJ1-1 and V is TRBV20-1; the D is unclear. V lost 6 bases to trimming and J lost 4 bases, with 9 bases between them. The length of the CDR3 is 11 residues. Germline CDR1 and CDR2: DFQATT and SNEGSKA (reference sequence). The CDR3 loop reads CSAQRITEAFF. CDR3 nucleotides: TGCAGTGCCCAGCGCATCACTGAAGCTTTCTTT.

This clonotype was counted at least ten times. V gene TRBV20-1 combines with J gene TRBJ1-1; no reliable D call. V shed 0 bases and J shed 1 base, with 15 bases lying between them. This CDR3 is 16 amino acids long. Germline V CDR1 and CDR2: DFQATT, SNEGSKA (reference sequence). CDR3 residues: CSAREILGLENTEAFF. CDR3 in DNA: TGCAGTGCTAGAGAGATCCTGGGGTTAGAGAACACTGAAGCTTTCTTT.

V usage is TRBV10-2 and J usage is TRBJ2-5; D gene unclear. The CDR3 has 17 residues. Trimming stripped 0 bases from V and 7 bases from J, with 21 bases between. From germline, CDR1 is WSHSY and CDR2 SAAADI. The CDR3 loop reads CASSESTWARPPTTQYF. In DNA, the CDR3 is TGCGCCAGCAGTGAGTCGACGTGGGCCCGGCCCCCAACGACCCAGTACTTC.

This sequence joins TRBV12-3 or TRBV12-4 and TRBJ2-7; D ambiguous. The CDR3 is 14 residues long. Trimming took off 7 bases at V and 0 bases at J, with 13 bases between the two ends. In DNA, the CDR3 is TGTGCCAGCAAAAAGGAAACCTTCTCCTACGAGCAGTACTTC. Its translation: CASKKETFSYEQYF.

This clonotype showed up just a few times. The chain is built from TRBV12-3 or TRBV12-4 and TRBJ2-5, with 10 nucleotides matching TRBD1. The CDR3 covers 15 residues. V shed 5 bases and J 5 bases; nucleotides not matched to a gene: 8. The chain's CDR3 is CASSPRQGAVETQYF. The CDR3 DNA sequence: TGTGCCAGCAGTCCGAGACAGGGGGCAGTGGAGACCCAGTACTTC.